A single sample gave rise to the 28 T cell receptor beta chains below, sequenced in a study of T cell responses to AZD1222 COVID-19 vaccine. Libraries were prepared by immunoSEQ multiplex PCR; TCRdb keeps only in-frame clonotypes and omits some of them. The sample lists about 150,000 clones; about 82% were seen once. The sequenced sample was peripheral blood, obtained 28 days after the second AZD1222 dose. These receptors were collected from an adult who received the AZD1222 COVID-19 vaccine.

This chain uses TRBV19 with TRBJ2-1; 7 bases are shared with TRBD1. The CDR3 is 15 amino acids. Germline CDR1 and CDR2: LNHDA and SQIVND (reference sequence). V lost 3 bases and J lost 6; bases outside the gene matches: 8. The CDR3 sequence is CASSISGQVLNEQFF. The CDR3 bases are TGTGCCAGTAGTATCTCCGGACAGGTCCTCAATGAGCAGTTCTTC. The full variable domain, rest sourced from reference TRBV19 and TRBJ2-1, is DGGITQSPKYLFRKEGQNVTLSCEQNLNHDAMYWYRQDPGQGLRLIYYSQIVNDFQKGDIAEGYSVSREKKESFPLTVTSAQKNPTAFYLCASSISGQVLNEQFFGPGTRLTVL.

This chain joins TRBV5-5 and TRBJ1-4; D call uncertain. The germline gives CDR1 SGHKS, CDR2 YYEKEE (reference sequence). This CDR3 spans 11 amino acids. V shed 6 bases and J shed 14 bases, with 14 bases lying between them. Here the CDR3 reads CASKPGLQLFF. The CDR3 DNA reads TGTGCCAGCAAACCGGGCCTCCAGCTGTTTTTT.

This chain connects TRBV5-1 to TRBJ2-7, with 8 bases aligning to TRBD1. J gave up 1 base and V 5 bases, and 8 bases lay outside the gene matches. Germline-derived CDR1 and CDR2 are SGHRS and YFSETQ. The CDR3 loop spans 15 amino acids. The CDR3 sequence: CASRPDRGFSYEQYF. The CDR3 DNA reads TGCGCCAGCAGACCAGACAGGGGATTTTCCTACGAGCAGTACTTC.

V usage is TRBV5-1 and J usage is TRBJ2-1; D not resolved. Germline CDR1 SGHRS, CDR2 YFSETQ. V dropped 0 bases and J dropped 4 bases, with 8 bases sitting between them. CDR3 length: 14 amino acids. CDR3 in DNA: TGCGCCAGCAGCTTGGACAGCCTGTACAATGAGCAGTTCTTC. Protein sequence: CASSLDSLYNEQFF.

The genes are TRBV30 and TRBJ1-5; D perhaps matches TRBD1 (5 bases). The V gene's germline CDR1 is GTSNPN and CDR2 SVGIG (reference sequence). The CDR3 runs 17 residues. Trimming removed 2 bases at V and 2 bases at J, with 19 bases between. For the CDR3, the DNA is TGTGCCTGGAGTTTTGGTGACAGTCTCGGCGGCAATCAGCCCCAGCATTTT. Protein product: CAWSFGDSLGGNQPQHF.

The chain couples TRBV2 to TRBJ2-5; no clear D gene. CDR1 and CDR2 from the germline V gene are SNHLY and FYNNEI. This CDR3 has 15 amino acids. V was pared by 4 bases and J by 1 base, with 13 bases between. In DNA form, the CDR3 reads TGTGCCAGCAGTGGGGTTAACTCCCGCCAAGAGACCCAGTACTTC. It encodes CASSGVNSRQETQYF.

The chain uses TRBV7-2 and TRBJ2-7, with 8 nucleotides matching TRBD2. There are 15 residues in the CDR3. Germline trimming cut 0 bases from V and 2 bases from J; bases unmatched to any gene: 3. Germline CDR1 reads SGHTA; CDR2 reads FQGNSA. Here the CDR3 reads CASSLAAGETYEQYF. CDR3 sequence (DNA): TGTGCCAGCAGCTTAGCAGCGGGGGAGACCTACGAGCAGTACTTC.

This clone was counted once. V is TRBV18 and J is TRBJ2-7, with 7 bases matching TRBD2. CDR1 and CDR2 (germline): KGHSH, LQKENI. The CDR3 runs 14 residues. V lost 6 bases and J lost 6; bases outside the gene matches: 11. Written as DNA, the CDR3 is TGTGCCAGCTCGCCCATGGGGGGGTTGCGCGAGCAGTACTTC. Residues: CASSPMGGLREQYF.

CDR3 protein: CAIRGYSGGGDTQYF. CDR3 nucleotides: TGTGCCATCAGGGGATATAGCGGGGGTGGAGATACGCAGTATTTT. The chain combines TRBV10-3 with TRBJ2-3, with 9 bases fitting TRBD2. With V trimmed by 6 bases and J by 5 bases, 9 bases remained unmatched. In germline, CDR1 is ENHRY, CDR2 SYGVKD. The CDR3 loop spans 15 amino acids.

The CDR3 region is CASSSSHEAFF. The DNA for the CDR3 is TGTGCCAGCAGCTCTTCCCATGAAGCTTTCTTT. The chain recombines TRBV27 with TRBJ1-1; D gene unclear. V lost 6 bases to trimming and J lost 7 bases, with 9 bases between them. Germline values: CDR1 MNHEY, CDR2 SMNVEV (reference sequence). The CDR3 runs to 11 residues.

V gene TRBV5-1 combines with J gene TRBJ1-4, with 9 bases matching TRBD1. V shed 5 bases, J shed 7 bases, and the junction held 6 bases outside the gene matches. CDR3 length equals 14 residues. Germline V gene lookup returns CDR1 SGHRS and CDR2 YFSETQ. CDR3 amino acids: CASSHRGPGEKLFF. The DNA for the CDR3 is TGCGCCAGCAGTCACAGGGGGCCTGGTGAAAAACTGTTTTTT.

The chain is built from TRBV30 and TRBJ1-2, with TRBD1 matching over 7 bases. CDR3 length equals 14 residues. Unmatched junction bases numbered 11, after V lost 3 bases and J lost 7 bases. CDR1 is GTSNPN and CDR2 is SVGIG in the germline V gene (reference sequence). The CDR3 loop reads CAWSTQGELAGYTF. In DNA, the CDR3 is TGTGCCTGGAGCACGCAGGGGGAGTTGGCTGGCTACACCTTC.

The CDR3 region has the DNA TGTGCCAGCAGCACCACTAGCGGGGGGACCCAGTACTTC. This gives the protein CASSTTSGGTQYF. V is TRBV7-9 and J is TRBJ2-5; 11 positions match TRBD2. V was pared by 5 bases and J by 7 bases, with 3 bases of the junction left unmatched. The CDR3 is 13 amino acids. The V gene's germline CDR1 is SEHNR and CDR2 FQNEAQ (reference sequence).

The rearrangement joins TRBV4-1 to TRBJ1-3; D may be TRBD1 (5 bases). V was cut by 3 bases and J by 0 bases, with 12 bases left in between. The CDR3 spans 16 residues. Germline V lookup: CDR1 MGHRA, CDR2 YSYEKL. CDR3 sequence: CASSQAGSASGNTIYF. CDR3 DNA sequence: TGCGCCAGCAGCCAGGCAGGGTCGGCCTCTGGAAACACCATATATTTT.

The V and J genes are TRBV5-1 and TRBJ2-3, with TRBD2 as a possible D gene (5 bases). V was trimmed by 5 bases and J by 5 bases, leaving 18 bases between them. CDR1 and CDR2 from the germline V gene are SGHRS and YFSETQ. The CDR3 is made up of 15 amino acids. CDR3 region: CASRFRVGEGDTQYF. The CDR3 nucleotides are TGCGCCAGCAGATTCCGGGTTGGTGAGGGAGATACGCAGTATTTT. The complete variable domain, with remaining parts taken from reference TRBV5-1 and TRBJ2-3, reads KAGVTQTPRYLIKTRGQQVTLSCSPISGHRSVSWYQQTPGQGLQFLFEYFSETQRNKGNFPGRFSGRQFSNSRSEMNVSTLELGDSALYLCASRFRVGEGDTQYFGPGTRLTVL.

The chain employs TRBV25-1 and TRBJ1-2, with D tentatively TRBD1 (6 bases). Looked up from germline, CDR1 is MGHDK and CDR2 is SYGVNS. The V and J ends lost 8 bases and 7 bases respectively, with 17 bases between them. The CDR3 consists of 13 residues. The CDR3 sequence is CASGKGGAAGYTF. As DNA, the CDR3 is TGTGCCAGCGGAAAGGGGGGGGCGGCTGGCTACACCTTC.

The chain has TRBV28 and TRBJ2-1, with D perhaps TRBD1 (5 bases). The CDR3 extends over 13 amino acids. The V and J ends lost 10 bases and 2 bases respectively, with 12 bases between them. Per the germline V gene, CDR1 is MDHEN and CDR2 is SYDVKM. DNA for the CDR3: TGTGCCAACTCGGACACTCCCTACAATGAGCAGTTCTTC. This sequence encodes CANSDTPYNEQFF.

The rearrangement uses TRBV11-3 and TRBJ2-1; TRBD2 agrees at 11 bases. The CDR3 spans 16 residues. Germline values: CDR1 SGHNT, CDR2 YENEEA. Trimming at V came to 4 bases and at J to 5 bases, leaving 7 bases not matched to a gene. Written as DNA, the CDR3 is TGTGCCAGCAGCTCCGCCGCGGGACTAGCGGACAATGAGCAGTTCTTC. Translated: CASSSAAGLADNEQFF.

V is TRBV2 and J is TRBJ2-7; no clear D. This CDR3 contains 11 residues. The germline V gene has CDR1 SNHLY and CDR2 FYNNEI. V gave up 1 base and J gave up 9 bases, with 7 bases separating them. The CDR3 reads CASSEGARQYF. The CDR3, as DNA: TGTGCCAGCAGTGAAGGGGCACGGCAGTACTTC. Complete variable domain (other parts from reference TRBV2 and TRBJ2-7): EPEVTQTPSHQVTQMGQEVILRCVPISNHLYFYWYRQILGQKVEFLVSFYNNEISEKSEIFDDQFSVERPDGSNFTLKIRSTKLEDSAMYFCASSEGARQYFGPGTRLTVT.

Written as DNA, the CDR3 is TGCAGCGCTGTGCCATTCGATAGCTCCTACGAGCAGTACTTC. This codes for CSAVPFDSSYEQYF. The chain uses TRBV29-1 and TRBJ2-7; D remains unclear. Germline CDR1 reads SQVTM; CDR2 reads ANQGSEA. This CDR3 is 14 amino acids long. V lost 7 bases and J lost 0, with 16 bases in between.

This chain uses TRBV10-1 with TRBJ2-5; D may be TRBD1 or TRBD2 (5 bases each). Trimming cost V 10 bases and J 5 bases, with 17 bases left between them. The CDR3 runs 13 residues. Germline lookup yields CDR1 WNHNN and CDR2 SYGVQD (reference sequence). The CDR3 DNA is TGCGCCACTGGGGACGGGGCAGGGGAGACCCAGTACTTC. It yields the protein CATGDGAGETQYF.

This chain joins TRBV10-1 and TRBJ2-5, with D perhaps matching TRBD1 (6 bases). CDR1 is WNHNN and CDR2 is SYGVQD in the germline V gene (reference sequence). This CDR3 has 15 amino acids. Trimming took 0 bases from V and 5 from J, leaving 13 bases between them. The CDR3 loop is CASSESTGVWETQYF. CDR3 DNA: TGCGCCAGCAGTGAGTCGACAGGAGTTTGGGAGACCCAGTACTTC.

The chain employs TRBV7-9 and TRBJ1-2, with D hard to call. This CDR3 is built from 16 residues. The germline CDR1 and CDR2 sequences are SEHNR and FQNEAQ (reference sequence). V dropped 3 bases and J dropped 4 bases, with 18 bases sitting between them. The CDR3 sequence is CASSLSEDVAVYGYTF. The CDR3 DNA follows: TGTGCCAGCAGCTTGAGCGAGGACGTGGCAGTCTATGGCTACACCTTC.

This clone was observed a handful of times. The rearrangement joins TRBV3-1 (or the pseudogene TRBV3-2) to TRBJ1-1, with 9 bases aligning to TRBD1. The CDR3 covers 19 residues. V was pared by 6 bases and J by 4 bases, with 21 bases of the junction left unmatched. Per the germline V gene, CDR1 is LGHDT and CDR2 is YNNKEL (reference sequence). The CDR3 here is CASRATHQTGGILVTEAFF. For the CDR3, the DNA is TGTGCCAGCAGGGCCACGCACCAGACAGGGGGGATCCTTGTCACTGAAGCTTTCTTT.

V usage is TRBV11-3 and J usage is TRBJ2-7; TRBD2 aligns across 7 bases. The ends lost 5 bases at V and 6 bases at J; junction bases unmatched: 4. CDR1 SGHNT and CDR2 YENEEA come from the germline V gene. This CDR3 has 12 amino acids. In nucleotides, the CDR3 is TGTGCCAGCAGCCCGGGCGGGGGCGAGCAGTACTTC. Its translation: CASSPGGGEQYF.

The chain combines TRBV5-1 with TRBJ2-1; D not certain. The CDR3 sequence is 16 residues long. V lost 0 bases and J lost 0, with 10 bases in between. Germline CDR1 and CDR2: SGHRS and YFSETQ. CDR3 amino acids: CASSLGRQSSYNEQFF. The CDR3 region has the DNA TGCGCCAGCAGCTTGGGCCGGCAAAGCTCCTACAATGAGCAGTTCTTC.

This clone was counted once. The CDR3 spells CASSLGQRTEAFF. The DNA for the CDR3 is TGTGCCAGCAGCCTCGGACAGCGCACTGAAGCTTTCTTT. The V call is TRBV6-5, the J call TRBJ1-1; weak D call: TRBD1 (6 bases). The V gene lost 6 bases and the J gene lost 4 bases, with 12 bases spanning the gap. The CDR3 is 13 amino acids. Germline V CDR1 and CDR2: MNHEY, SVGAGI.

The J gene is TRBJ1-4, the V gene TRBV7-7, with 7 bases lining up with TRBD1. J was trimmed by 0 bases and V by 1 base; bases with no gene match: 2. This CDR3 has 16 residues. In germline, CDR1 is SSHAT, CDR2 FNYEAQ (reference sequence). The CDR3 nucleotides are TGTGCCAGCAGCTTAGGGACAGGTGCAACTAATGAAAAACTGTTTTTT. Amino acids: CASSLGTGATNEKLFF.